The 5 T cell receptor beta chains given below trace back to one sample, sequenced in a study of CD8 T cell repertoires and HIV-1 epitope variants. The data were produced by immunoSEQ multiplex PCR, yet TCRdb's version contains in-frame clones alone and is incomplete. The table lists roughly 5,500 clones, approximately 70% of them singletons. These receptors' targets are unknown. The sample taken for sequencing was cultured CD8+ T cells derived from PBMCs. The receptors were sampled from a male donor with HIV.

The chain combines TRBV6-5 with TRBJ2-7; D is possibly TRBD2 (6 bases). The germline gives CDR1 MNHEY, CDR2 SVGAGI. This CDR3 spans 14 amino acids. Trimming stripped 5 bases from V and 0 bases from J, with 11 bases between. CDR3 amino acids: CASSPLAYSYEQYF. The DNA for the CDR3 is TGTGCCAGCAGTCCTCTAGCGTACTCCTACGAGCAGTACTTC.

The V and J genes are TRBV27 and TRBJ1-2; D remains unclear. The ends were cut back, 4 bases at V and 8 bases at J, with 8 bases in the middle. This CDR3 region has 11 residues. Germline V lookup: CDR1 MNHEY, CDR2 SMNVEV (reference sequence). The CDR3: CASSSGLGYTF. Here the CDR3 DNA reads TGTGCCAGCAGTTCGGGGTTGGGCTACACCTTC.

This clone showed up just a few times. The rearrangement uses TRBV15 and TRBJ2-1; maybe TRBD1 (5 bases). This CDR3 is built from 15 residues. V lost 5 bases and J 4 bases, leaving 15 bases between the germline ends. Looked up from germline, CDR1 is LNHNV and CDR2 is YYDKDF (reference sequence). CDR3 nucleotide sequence: TGTGCCACCAGCCCTGACCGGTCAGGGTACAATGAGCAGTTCTTC. This translates into CATSPDRSGYNEQFF.

This clone was seen only a few times. This chain joins TRBV7-6 and TRBJ2-6, with 7 bases that match TRBD1. The germline gives CDR1 SGHVS, CDR2 FNYEAQ. J lost 0 bases, V lost 5 bases, and 4 bases had no gene match. This CDR3 is 16 amino acids long. The CDR3 reads CASSTRQGSGANVLTF. In DNA form, the CDR3 reads TGTGCCAGCAGCACGCGACAGGGCTCTGGGGCCAACGTCCTGACTTTC.

This clone was counted once. The chain couples TRBV2 to TRBJ2-3; D might be TRBD2 (5 bases). From germline, CDR1 is SNHLY and CDR2 FYNNEI. V lost 4 bases and J 2 bases, leaving 13 bases between the germline ends. The CDR3 is made up of 15 amino acids. The CDR3 DNA is TGTGCCAGCAGTGTAGTCGGGAAGATCACAGATACGCAGTATTTT. Translation: CASSVVGKITDTQYF.